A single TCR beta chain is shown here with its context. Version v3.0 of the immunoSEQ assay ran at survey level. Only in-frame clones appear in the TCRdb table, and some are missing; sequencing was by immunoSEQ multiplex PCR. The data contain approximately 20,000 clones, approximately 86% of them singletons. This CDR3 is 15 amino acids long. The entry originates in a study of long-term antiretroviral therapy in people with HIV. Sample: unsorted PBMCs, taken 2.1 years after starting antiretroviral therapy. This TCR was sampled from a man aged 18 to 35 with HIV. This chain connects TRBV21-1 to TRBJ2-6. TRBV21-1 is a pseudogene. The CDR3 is CASSNHPGGANVLTF. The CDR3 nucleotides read TGTGCCAGCAGCAATCACCCTGGGGGGGCCAACGTCCTGACTTTC.